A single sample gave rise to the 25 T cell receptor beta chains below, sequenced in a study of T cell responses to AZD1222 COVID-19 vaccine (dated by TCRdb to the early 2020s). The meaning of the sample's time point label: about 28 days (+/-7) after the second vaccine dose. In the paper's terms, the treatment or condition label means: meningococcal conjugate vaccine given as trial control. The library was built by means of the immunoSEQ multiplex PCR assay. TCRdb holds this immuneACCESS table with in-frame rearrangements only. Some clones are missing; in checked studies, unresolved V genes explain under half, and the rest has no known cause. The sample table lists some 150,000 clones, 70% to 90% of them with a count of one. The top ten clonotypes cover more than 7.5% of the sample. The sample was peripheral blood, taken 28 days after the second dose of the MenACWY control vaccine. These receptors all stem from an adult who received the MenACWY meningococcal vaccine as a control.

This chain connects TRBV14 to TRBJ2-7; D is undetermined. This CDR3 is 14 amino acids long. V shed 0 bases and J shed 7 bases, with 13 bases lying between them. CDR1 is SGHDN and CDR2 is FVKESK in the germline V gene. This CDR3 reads CASSQDFRWVEQYV. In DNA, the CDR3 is TGTGCCAGCAGCCAAGATTTCAGGTGGGTGGAGCAGTACGTC.

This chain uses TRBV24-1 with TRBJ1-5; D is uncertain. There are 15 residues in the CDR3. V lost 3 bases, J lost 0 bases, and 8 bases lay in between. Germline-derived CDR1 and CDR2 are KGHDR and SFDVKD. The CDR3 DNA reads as TGTGCCACCAGTGATCCCCAGAATAGCAATCAGCCCCAGCATTTT. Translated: CATSDPQNSNQPQHF.

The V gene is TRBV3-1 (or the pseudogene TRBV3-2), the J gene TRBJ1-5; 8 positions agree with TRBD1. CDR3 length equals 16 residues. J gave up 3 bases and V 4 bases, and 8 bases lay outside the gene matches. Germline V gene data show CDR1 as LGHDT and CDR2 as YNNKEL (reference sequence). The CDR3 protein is CASSPGQGLFNQPQHF. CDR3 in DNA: TGTGCCAGCAGCCCCGGACAGGGACTTTTCAATCAGCCCCAGCATTTT.

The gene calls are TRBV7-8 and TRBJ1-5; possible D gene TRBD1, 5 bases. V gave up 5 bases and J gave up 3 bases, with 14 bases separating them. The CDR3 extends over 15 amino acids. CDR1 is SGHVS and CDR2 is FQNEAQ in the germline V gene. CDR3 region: CASSVMWGTNQPQHF. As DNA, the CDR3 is TGTGCCAGCAGCGTTATGTGGGGGACCAATCAGCCCCAGCATTTT.

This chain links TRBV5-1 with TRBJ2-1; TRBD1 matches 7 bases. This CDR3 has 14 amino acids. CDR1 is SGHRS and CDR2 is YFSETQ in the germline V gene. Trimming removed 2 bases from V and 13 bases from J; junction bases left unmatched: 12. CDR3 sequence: CASSLPGQGGNQFF. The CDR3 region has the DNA TGCGCCAGCAGCTTACCGGGACAAGGGGGCAATCAGTTCTTC.

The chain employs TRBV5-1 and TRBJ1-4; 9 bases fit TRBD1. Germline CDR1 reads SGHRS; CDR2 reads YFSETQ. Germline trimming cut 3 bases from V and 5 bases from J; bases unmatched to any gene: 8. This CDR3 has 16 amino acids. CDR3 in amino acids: CASSSGTGFLNEKLFF. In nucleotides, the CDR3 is TGCGCCAGCAGCTCCGGGACAGGGTTTTTGAATGAAAAACTGTTTTTT.

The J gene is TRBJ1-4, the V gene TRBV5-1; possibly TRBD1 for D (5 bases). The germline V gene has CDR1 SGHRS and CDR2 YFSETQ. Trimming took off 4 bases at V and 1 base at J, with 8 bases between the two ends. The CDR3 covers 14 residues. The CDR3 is CASSRDGTNEKLFF. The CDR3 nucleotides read TGCGCCAGCAGCCGGGACGGAACTAATGAAAAACTGTTTTTT.

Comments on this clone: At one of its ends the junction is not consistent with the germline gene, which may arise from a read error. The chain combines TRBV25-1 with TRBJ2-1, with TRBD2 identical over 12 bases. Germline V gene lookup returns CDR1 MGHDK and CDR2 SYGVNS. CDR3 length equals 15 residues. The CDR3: CASKSGLAGFNGQFF. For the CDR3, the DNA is TGTGCCAGCAAATCAGGACTAGCGGGGTTCAATGGGCAGTTCTTC.

CDR3 in amino acids: CASSSSFMGAHGYTF. The CDR3 DNA is TGTGCCAGCAGTTCCTCGTTTATGGGGGCCCATGGCTACACCTTC. This chain links TRBV28 with TRBJ1-2, with a weak D call TRBD1 (6 bases). The CDR3 consists of 15 residues. Between the trimmed V and J ends, which lost 4 bases and 6 bases, there was a span of 18 bases. Germline CDR1 reads MDHEN; CDR2 reads SYDVKM.

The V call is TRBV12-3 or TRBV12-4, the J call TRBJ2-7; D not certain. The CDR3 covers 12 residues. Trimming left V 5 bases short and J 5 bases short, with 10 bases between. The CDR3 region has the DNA TGTGCCAGCAGTATGGACCGAAACGAGCAGTACGTC. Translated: CASSMDRNEQYV.

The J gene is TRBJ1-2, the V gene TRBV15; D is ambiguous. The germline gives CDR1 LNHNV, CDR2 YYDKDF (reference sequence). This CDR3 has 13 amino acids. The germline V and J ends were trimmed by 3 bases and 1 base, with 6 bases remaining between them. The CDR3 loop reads CATSSRGNYGYTF. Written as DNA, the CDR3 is TGTGCCACCAGCAGTCGGGGTAACTATGGCTACACCTTC.

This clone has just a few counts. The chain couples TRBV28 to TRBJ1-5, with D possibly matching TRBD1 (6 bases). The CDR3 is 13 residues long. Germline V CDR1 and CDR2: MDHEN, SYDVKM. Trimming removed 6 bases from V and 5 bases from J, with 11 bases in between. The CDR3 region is CASREGGDQPQHF. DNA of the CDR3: TGTGCCAGCAGAGAAGGGGGGGATCAGCCCCAGCATTTT. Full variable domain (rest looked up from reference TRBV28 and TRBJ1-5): DVKVTQSSRYLVKRTGEKVFLECVQDMDHENMFWYRQDPGLGLRLIYFSYDVKMKEKGDIPEGYSVSREKKERFSLILESASTNQTSMYLCASREGGDQPQHFGDGTRLSIL.

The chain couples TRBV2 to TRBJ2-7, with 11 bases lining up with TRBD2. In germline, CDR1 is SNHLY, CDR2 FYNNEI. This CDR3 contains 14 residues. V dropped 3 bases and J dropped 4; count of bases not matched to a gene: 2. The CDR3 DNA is TGTGCCAGCAGTGAGCTAGCGGGAGGATACGAGCAGTACTTC. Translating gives CASSELAGGYEQYF.

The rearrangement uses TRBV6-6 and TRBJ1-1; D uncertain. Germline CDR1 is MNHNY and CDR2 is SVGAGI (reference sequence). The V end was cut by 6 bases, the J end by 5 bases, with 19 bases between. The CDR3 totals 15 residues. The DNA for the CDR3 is TGTGCCAGCAGCCGTCCTGCCAGAAGCGGGACTGAAGCTTTCTTT. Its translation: CASSRPARSGTEAFF.

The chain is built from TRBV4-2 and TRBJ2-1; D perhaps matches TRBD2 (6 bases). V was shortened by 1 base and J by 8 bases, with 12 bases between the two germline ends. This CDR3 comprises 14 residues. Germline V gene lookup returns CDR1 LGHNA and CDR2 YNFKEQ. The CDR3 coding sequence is TGTGCCAGCAGCCAAGGGTCCCCTAGCGATGAGCAGTTCTTC. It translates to CASSQGSPSDEQFF.

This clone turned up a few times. In DNA form, the CDR3 reads TGTGCCAGCAGTTACGGGCATGGTCGGTCCGACGAGCAGTACTTC. This encodes CASSYGHGRSDEQYF. The J gene is TRBJ2-7, the V gene TRBV6-2 or TRBV6-3, with no clear D. V was clipped by 2 bases and J by 5 bases, with 16 bases between them. Germline V gene data show CDR1 as MNHEY and CDR2 as SVGEGT. The CDR3 loop spans 15 amino acids.

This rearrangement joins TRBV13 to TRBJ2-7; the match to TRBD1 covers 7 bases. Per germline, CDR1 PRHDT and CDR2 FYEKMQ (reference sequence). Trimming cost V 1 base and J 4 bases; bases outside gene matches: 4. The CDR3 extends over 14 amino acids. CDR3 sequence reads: CASSLEQGSYEQYF. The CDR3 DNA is TGTGCCAGCAGCTTAGAACAGGGGTCGTACGAGCAGTACTTC.

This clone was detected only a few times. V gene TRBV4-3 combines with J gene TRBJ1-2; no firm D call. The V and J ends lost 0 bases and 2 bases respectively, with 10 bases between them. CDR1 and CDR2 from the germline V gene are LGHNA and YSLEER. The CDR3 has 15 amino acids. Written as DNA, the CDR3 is TGCGCCAGCAGCCAAGATAGGCAGCCAAACTATGGCTACACCTTC. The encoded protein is CASSQDRQPNYGYTF.

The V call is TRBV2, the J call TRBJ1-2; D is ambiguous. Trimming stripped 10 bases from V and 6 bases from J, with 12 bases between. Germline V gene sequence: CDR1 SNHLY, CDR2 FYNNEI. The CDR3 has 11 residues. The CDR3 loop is CAKRTGDGYTF. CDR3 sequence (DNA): TGTGCCAAAAGAACCGGGGATGGCTACACCTTC.

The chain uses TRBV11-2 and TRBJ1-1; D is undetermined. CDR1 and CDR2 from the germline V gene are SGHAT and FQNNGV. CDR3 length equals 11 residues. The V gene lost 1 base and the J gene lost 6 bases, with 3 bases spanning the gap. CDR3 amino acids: CASSLGPEAFF. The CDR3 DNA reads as TGTGCCAGCAGCTTAGGACCTGAAGCTTTCTTT. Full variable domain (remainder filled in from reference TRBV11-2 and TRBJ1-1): EAGVAQSPRYKIIEKRQSVAFWCNPISGHATLYWYQQILGQGPKLLIQFQNNGVVDDSQLPKDRFSAERLKGVDSTLKIQPAKLEDSAVYLCASSLGPEAFFGQGTRLTVV.

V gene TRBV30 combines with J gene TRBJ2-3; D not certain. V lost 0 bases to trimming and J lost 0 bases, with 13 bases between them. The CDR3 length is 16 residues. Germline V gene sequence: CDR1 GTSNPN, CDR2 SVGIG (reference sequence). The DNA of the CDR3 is TGTGCCTGGAGTGTTGAGGACCTGTTTAGCACAGATACGCAGTATTTT. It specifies CAWSVEDLFSTDTQYF.

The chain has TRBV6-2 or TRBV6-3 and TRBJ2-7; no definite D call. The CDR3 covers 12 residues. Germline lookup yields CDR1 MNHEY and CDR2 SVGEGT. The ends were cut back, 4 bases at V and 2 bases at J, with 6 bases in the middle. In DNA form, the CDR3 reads TGTGCCAGCAGTTCCCGTACCTACGAGCAGTACTTC. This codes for CASSSRTYEQYF.

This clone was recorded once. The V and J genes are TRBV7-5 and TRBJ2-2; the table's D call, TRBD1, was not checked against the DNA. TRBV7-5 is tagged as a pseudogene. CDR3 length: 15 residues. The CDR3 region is CVRSLTGVNTGELFF. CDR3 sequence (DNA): TGTGTCAGAAGCTTGACAGGGGTGAACACCGGGGAGCTGTTTTTT.

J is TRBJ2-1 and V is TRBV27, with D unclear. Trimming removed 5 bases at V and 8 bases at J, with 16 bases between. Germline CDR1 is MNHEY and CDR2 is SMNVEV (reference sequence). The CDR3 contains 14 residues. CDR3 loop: CASSQNLVGDEQFF. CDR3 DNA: TGTGCCAGCAGTCAAAACCTAGTTGGGGATGAGCAGTTCTTC.

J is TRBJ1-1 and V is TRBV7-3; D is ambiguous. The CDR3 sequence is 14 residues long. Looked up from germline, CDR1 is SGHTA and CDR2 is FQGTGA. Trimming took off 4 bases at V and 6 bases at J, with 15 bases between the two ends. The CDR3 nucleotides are TGTGCCAGCAGCTCGACGTCGGATGTGTCTGAAGCTTTCTTT. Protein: CASSSTSDVSEAFF.